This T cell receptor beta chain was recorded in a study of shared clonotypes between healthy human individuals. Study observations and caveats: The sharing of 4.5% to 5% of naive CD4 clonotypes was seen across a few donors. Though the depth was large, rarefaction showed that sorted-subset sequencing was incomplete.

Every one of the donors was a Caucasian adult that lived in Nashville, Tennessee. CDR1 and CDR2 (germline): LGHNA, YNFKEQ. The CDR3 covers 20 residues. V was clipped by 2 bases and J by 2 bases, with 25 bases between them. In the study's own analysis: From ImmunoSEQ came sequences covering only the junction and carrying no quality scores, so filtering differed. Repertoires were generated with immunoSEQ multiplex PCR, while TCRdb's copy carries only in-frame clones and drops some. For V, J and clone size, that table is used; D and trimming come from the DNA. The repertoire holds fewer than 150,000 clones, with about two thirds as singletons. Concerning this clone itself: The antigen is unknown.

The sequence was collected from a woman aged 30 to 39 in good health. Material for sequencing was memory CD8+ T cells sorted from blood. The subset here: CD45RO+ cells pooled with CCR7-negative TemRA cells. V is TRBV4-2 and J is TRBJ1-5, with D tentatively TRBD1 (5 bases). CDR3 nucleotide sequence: TGTGCCAGCAGCCAATACCGGGACGGTCGACTCGATTGGCGCAATCAGCCCCAGCATTTT. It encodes CASSQYRDGRLDWRNQPQHF.